The 19 T cell receptor beta chains in this list originate from one sample, sequenced in a study of response to subunit inactivated influenza vaccine. TCRdb passed the RT-PCR reads through MiXCR, listing each CDR3 protein once. The table shows a few hundred thousand distinct CDR3 sequences, with 14% occurring only once. Here the sequenced sample was PBMCs from blood, taken about 11 days after vaccination. The receptors stem from a middle-aged man who received an inactivated influenza vaccine.

The gene calls are TRBV6-1 and TRBJ1-2; weak D call: TRBD1 (5 bases). The CDR3 runs to 13 residues. V was shortened by 6 bases and J by 5 bases, with 13 bases between the two germline ends. CDR1 and CDR2 from the germline V gene are MNHNS and SASEGT. Written as DNA, the CDR3 is TGTGCCAGCAGGGCGACAGCCTCTTATGGCTACACCTTC. It yields the protein CASRATASYGYTF.

This clonotype has just a few counts. This chain joins TRBV5-1 and TRBJ2-1; unclear D gene. Germline V gene sequence: CDR1 SGHRS, CDR2 YFSETQ. The CDR3 consists of 13 residues. V lost 4 bases, J lost 13 bases, and 18 bases lay in between. CDR3 region: CASSPLDTVGQFF. Written as DNA, the CDR3 is TGCGCCAGCAGCCCGCTTGACACCGTTGGCCAGTTCTTC.

The rearrangement uses TRBV24-1 and TRBJ2-1, with 8 bases matching TRBD2. Trimming cost V 5 bases and J 3 bases; bases outside gene matches: 5. The germline CDR1 and CDR2 sequences are KGHDR and SFDVKD. The CDR3 is 15 amino acids. The DNA of the CDR3 is TGTGCCACCAGTGGTCGGGGGGGAGGCTACAATGAGCAGTTCTTC. Its protein product is CATSGRGGGYNEQFF.

This clonotype was counted between two and nine times. The J gene is TRBJ2-2, the V gene TRBV3-1; unclear D gene. Trimming stripped 4 bases from V and 6 bases from J, with 9 bases between. The CDR3 loop spans 13 amino acids. CDR1 and CDR2 from the germline V gene are LGHDT and YNNKEL (reference sequence). CDR3 DNA: TGTGCCAGCAGCCCTCAGGCAGCCGGGGAGCTGTTTTTT. It encodes CASSPQAAGELFF.

This clonotype was counted between two and nine times. V usage is TRBV20-1 and J usage is TRBJ1-5, with a weak D call TRBD1 (6 bases). The CDR3 is 13 amino acids. Trimming cost V 1 base and J 5 bases, with 9 bases left between them. CDR1 and CDR2 (germline): DFQATT, SNEGSKA (reference sequence). The DNA for the CDR3 is TGCAGTGCTAGAGGGACAGATCATCAGCCCCAGCATTTT. Amino acid sequence: CSARGTDHQPQHF.

This clonotype appeared a few times. The chain is built from TRBV5-1 and TRBJ1-6; 7 positions match TRBD1. The CDR3 totals 14 residues. J lost 5 bases, V lost 5 bases, and 4 bases had no gene match. Germline assignment: CDR1 SGHRS and CDR2 YFSETQ. The chain's CDR3 is CASRGGQHNSPLHF. The CDR3 DNA is TGCGCCAGCAGGGGGGGACAGCATAATTCACCCCTCCACTTT. The variable domain in full, with the rest retrieved from reference TRBV5-1 and TRBJ1-6, is KAGVTQTPRYLIKTRGQQVTLSCSPISGHRSVSWYQQTPGQGLQFLFEYFSETQRNKGNFPGRFSGRQFSNSRSEMNVSTLELGDSALYLCASRGGQHNSPLHFGNGTRLTVT.

In its sample, this clonotype was seen a few times. The DNA for the CDR3 is TGTGCCAGCAGTCAAGCGGGAGGCCCTTTAGGGGGGACCCAGTACTTC. Translating gives CASSQAGGPLGGTQYF. This rearrangement joins TRBV27 to TRBJ2-5, with 9 positions matching TRBD2. With V trimmed by 5 bases and J by 7 bases, 14 bases remained unmatched. The CDR3 is 16 amino acids. Germline CDR1 reads MNHEY; CDR2 reads SMNVEV (reference sequence).

The genes are TRBV7-9 and TRBJ2-7; 7 nucleotides agree with TRBD1. Germline V gene sequence: CDR1 SEHNR, CDR2 FQNEAQ (reference sequence). The CDR3 runs 15 residues. Trimming took 5 bases from V and 2 from J; bases not matched to a gene: 9. CDR3 nucleotides: TGTGCCAGCAGCCCAGACAGGGAAGAGACCTACGAGCAGTACTTC. This gives the protein CASSPDREETYEQYF.

This clonotype was seen repeatedly, ten times or more. This chain connects TRBV7-2 to TRBJ1-5; 9 bases are shared with TRBD1. V lost 4 bases, J lost 3 bases, and 4 bases stayed unmatched. This CDR3 has 15 amino acids. Germline lookup yields CDR1 SGHTA and CDR2 FQGNSA. The CDR3 bases are TGTGCCAGCAGCTACCGGACAGGGGACAATCAGCCCCAGCATTTT. Encoded protein: CASSYRTGDNQPQHF. Using reference TRBV7-2 and TRBJ1-5 for the parts outside the CDR3, the full variable domain is GAGVSQSPSNKVTEKGKDVELRCDPISGHTALYWYRQSLGQGLEFLIYFQGNSAPDKSGLPSDRFSAERTGGSVSTLTIQRTQQEDSAVYLCASSYRTGDNQPQHFGDGTRLSIL.

The V gene is TRBV20-1, the J gene TRBJ2-2; 12 bases fit TRBD2. This CDR3 is built from 18 residues. With 5 bases clipped from V and 6 bases from J, the junction kept 16 bases outside the gene matches. Germline-derived CDR1 and CDR2 are DFQATT and SNEGSKA (reference sequence). The chain's CDR3 is CSASGLGSSGGAPGELFF. DNA of the CDR3: TGCAGTGCTTCCGGCCTAGGCTCTAGCGGGGGGGCCCCCGGGGAGCTGTTTTTT.

The chain carries TRBV5-1 and TRBJ1-5, with 7 nucleotides matching TRBD1. The V gene end was trimmed by 4 bases and the J gene end by 2 bases; junction bases not matched to a gene: 6. The CDR3 runs to 15 residues. Germline CDR1 and CDR2: SGHRS and YFSETQ. The CDR3 region has the DNA TGCGCCAGCAGCCGTACAGGGGTAGGCAATCAGCCCCAGCATTTT. This sequence encodes CASSRTGVGNQPQHF.

The chain employs TRBV6-2 or TRBV6-3 and TRBJ2-7; 12 nucleotides line up with TRBD1. In germline, CDR1 is MNHEY, CDR2 SVGEGT. Trimming removed 0 bases from V and 6 bases from J; junction bases left unmatched: 6. This CDR3 contains 16 residues. Written as DNA, the CDR3 is TGTGCCAGCAGTTACTCCACCGGGACAGGGGGCTTCGAGCAGTACTTC. Protein sequence: CASSYSTGTGGFEQYF.

CDR3 amino acids: CASSYDIASYNEQFF. The CDR3 coding sequence is TGTGCCAGTAGTTACGACATAGCCTCCTACAATGAGCAGTTCTTC. J is TRBJ2-1 and V is TRBV19; D unclear. The ends were cut back, 5 bases at V and 0 bases at J, with 11 bases in the middle. This CDR3 comprises 15 residues. From germline, CDR1 is LNHDA and CDR2 SQIVND (reference sequence).

This chain joins TRBV29-1 and TRBJ1-1, with unresolved D. Germline V gene lookup returns CDR1 SQVTM and CDR2 ANQGSEA. Between the trimmed V and J ends, which lost 6 bases and 1 base, there was a span of 9 bases. This CDR3 comprises 12 residues. The CDR3 spells CSVGLGNTEAFF. In DNA, the CDR3 is TGCAGCGTCGGACTGGGGAACACTGAAGCTTTCTTT. Supplemented by reference TRBV29-1 and TRBJ1-1, the full variable domain reads SAVISQKPSRDICQRGTSLTIQCQVDSQVTMMFWYRQQPGQSLTLIATANQGSEATYESGFVIDKFPISRPNLTFSTLTVSNMSPEDSSIYLCSVGLGNTEAFFGQGTRLTVV.

V gene TRBV5-1 combines with J gene TRBJ2-7, with 7 nucleotides matching TRBD2. The junction had 4 bases not matched to a gene; V was cut back by 4 bases and J by 6 bases. This CDR3 has 12 residues. Germline loops: CDR1 SGHRS, CDR2 YFSETQ. CDR3 sequence (DNA): TGCGCCAGCAGCCCGGGGACTACCGAGCAGTACTTC. Protein: CASSPGTTEQYF.

The V and J genes are TRBV5-1 and TRBJ1-4, with 7 bases aligning to TRBD1. The CDR3 extends over 17 amino acids. V was pared by 4 bases and J by 1 base, with 10 bases of the junction left unmatched. Germline V gene data show CDR1 as SGHRS and CDR2 as YFSETQ. The CDR3 DNA sequence: TGCGCCAGCAGCGGGACAGTCTCACCGGGAACTAATGAAAAACTGTTTTTT. Its protein product is CASSGTVSPGTNEKLFF.

The J gene is TRBJ2-7, the V gene TRBV6-5, with TRBD1 matching over 8 bases. The CDR3 totals 14 residues. V lost 5 bases to trimming and J lost 0 bases; unmatched junction nucleotides: 3. CDR1 is MNHEY, CDR2 SVGAGI, per germline. CDR3 in DNA: TGTGCCAGCAGTAACGACAGGGGCTCCTACGAGCAGTACTTC. It yields the protein CASSNDRGSYEQYF.

This clonotype was observed a few times. The chain is built from TRBV12-3 or TRBV12-4 and TRBJ1-5, with 10 bases aligning to TRBD1. The CDR3 covers 15 residues. The ends lost 3 bases at V and 6 bases at J; junction bases unmatched: 5. The CDR3 protein is CASSFGTGVGQPQHF. The CDR3 nucleotides read TGTGCCAGCAGTTTTGGGACAGGGGTCGGTCAGCCCCAGCATTTT.

CDR3 protein: CASSPGTRGEQYF. CDR3 nucleotides: TGTGCCAGCAGCCCCGGGACTCGCGGGGAGCAGTACTTC. This sequence joins TRBV7-9 and TRBJ2-7, with a possible D match to TRBD2 (6 bases). Trimming took 5 bases from V and 7 from J, leaving 15 bases between them. This CDR3 region has 13 residues. Germline values: CDR1 SEHNR, CDR2 FQNEAQ (reference sequence).